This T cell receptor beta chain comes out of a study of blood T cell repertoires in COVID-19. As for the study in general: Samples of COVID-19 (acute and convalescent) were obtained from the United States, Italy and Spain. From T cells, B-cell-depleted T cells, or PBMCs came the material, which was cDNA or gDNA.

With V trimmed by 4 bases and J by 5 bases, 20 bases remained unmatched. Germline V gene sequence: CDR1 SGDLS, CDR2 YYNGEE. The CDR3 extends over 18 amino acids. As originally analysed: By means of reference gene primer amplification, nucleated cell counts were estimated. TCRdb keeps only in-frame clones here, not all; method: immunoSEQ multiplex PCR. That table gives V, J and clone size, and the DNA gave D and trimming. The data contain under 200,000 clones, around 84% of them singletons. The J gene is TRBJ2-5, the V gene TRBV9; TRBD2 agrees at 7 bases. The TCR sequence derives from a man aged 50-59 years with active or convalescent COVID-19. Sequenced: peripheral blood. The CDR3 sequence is CASSITSLAGGRRETQYF. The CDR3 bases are TGTGCCAGCAGCATTACCTCCTTAGCGGGTGGGAGGCGGGAGACCCAGTACTTC.